This T cell receptor beta chain originates from a study of early stage breast cancer tumors. The repertoire was sequenced with immunoSEQ multiplex PCR; TCRdb's copy has only in-frame clones and lacks some. The table lists over 8,500 clones, 71% of them singletons. The sequence came from a person aged 55 to 70 with breast cancer. Specimen: normal breast tissue next to the tumor.

The CDR3 DNA is TGCGCCAGCAGTTTAACAACTAGCGGGAGTTTTGGCGAGCAGTTCTTC. It encodes CASSLTTSGSFGEQFF. The chain employs TRBV5-1 and TRBJ2-1; 11 bases agree with TRBD2. Trimming removed 5 bases from V and 10 bases from J; junction bases left unmatched: 14. The CDR3 extends over 16 amino acids. CDR1 and CDR2 (germline): SGHRS, YFSETQ.